In its sample, the clone carrying this TCR beta chain was seen many times. The antigen remains undetermined. These data belong to a study of T cell repertoires in cytomegalovirus infection. Turning to the study itself: Use of recently identified HLA-C-restricted and well-studied HLA-B-restricted CMV epitopes was part of the study.

J lost 3 bases, V lost 3 bases, and 3 bases had no gene match. This CDR3 comprises 14 residues. The germline V gene encodes CDR1 SGHAT and CDR2 FQNNGV. TCRdb called the reads again in MiXCR, with one record for every CDR3 protein. The repertoire consists of about 700,000 distinct CDR3 sequences, with roughly 36% occurring once and the leading ten covering about 20%. The chain joins TRBV11-2 to TRBJ2-7; TRBD2 matches 9 bases. This receptor was taken from a human donor in good health (CMV status not recorded). Some clones in this sample may be carry-over from other donors' samples. Sequencing used cultured PBMCs, obtained from culture after CMV antigen stimulation. CDR3 coding DNA: TGTGCCAGCAGCTTCGGTAGCGGGAGCTACGAGCAGTACTTC. This encodes CASSFGSGSYEQYF.